What follows is one T cell receptor beta chain and its context. The target antigen is unknown. Sequencing was performed with immunoSEQ multiplex PCR; in TCRdb, only in-frame clones are kept and a portion is missing. The table includes 75,000 to 100,000 clones, roughly nine tenths detected once. This sample was included in a study of graft-versus-host responses after intestinal transplantation. Germline V gene sequence: CDR1 LNHNV, CDR2 YYDKDF (reference sequence). The CDR3 totals 16 residues. J lost 3 bases, V lost 1 base, and 7 bases had no gene match. General study findings and limits: Early post-transplant HvG declines were associated with peak circulating GvH clone levels. Detected in recipient marrow were GvH clones, some of which were first observed in ileum or blood. Allografts of one patient group, those with graft-donor T cell macrochimerism, had high graft-versus-host to host-versus-graft clonal ratios.

The chain couples TRBV15 to TRBJ1-2, with 8 bases aligning to TRBD1. The sequenced sample was unstimulated CD4+ T cells sorted from spleen or lymph node cells, obtained before intestinal transplant. The source is a human donor who received an intestinal transplant. CDR3 DNA: TGTGCCACCAGCAGAGGCCTGACAGGGGTTGACTATGGCTACACCTTC. This sequence encodes CATSRGLTGVDYGYTF.